The 20 T cell receptor beta chains below all came from one sample that was sequenced in a study of vaccination effects on CD4 cells after COVID-19. Using immunoSEQ multiplex PCR, the repertoire was profiled, and TCRdb retains in-frame clones only, with some absent. The table includes 15,000 to 20,000 clones, approximately 80% detected once. These receptors are not linked to any known antigen. ViraFEST assay sequencing came after antigen-specific CD4+ T cells were expanded with viral peptide pools. A 10-day culture period preceded the isolation of CD4+ T cells. Two-dose vaccination with either BNT162b2 or mRNA-1273 was given to the participants. Sequenced material: CD4+ T cells from PBMCs cultured with HCoV-NL63 spike peptides, taken after COVID-19 vaccination. Receptors were obtained from a human donor who received a COVID-19 vaccine.

The chain couples TRBV6-2 or TRBV6-3 to TRBJ1-1; no clear D. V lost 2 bases to trimming and J lost 1 base, with 14 bases between them. Looked up from germline, CDR1 is MNHEY and CDR2 is SVGEGT. The CDR3 sequence is 16 residues long. The CDR3 sequence: CASSYTLVKSNTEAFF. CDR3 DNA: TGTGCCAGCAGTTACACGCTAGTCAAGTCGAACACTGAAGCTTTCTTT.

This clone appeared a single time. CDR3 protein: CASSLASNQPQHF. The CDR3 DNA sequence: TGCGCCAGCAGCTTAGCCAGCAATCAGCCCCAGCATTTT. The chain joins TRBV5-1 to TRBJ1-5; no reliable D call. Germline loops: CDR1 SGHRS, CDR2 YFSETQ. CDR3 length: 13 amino acids. V lost 2 bases and J lost 1, with 4 bases in between.

The chain uses TRBV21-1 and TRBJ2-4; the table's D call, TRBD1, was not checked against the DNA. TRBV21-1 is described as a pseudogene. The CDR3 has 12 amino acids. CDR3 coding DNA: TGTGCCAGCCGAACGCCAGGGGGTATTCAGTACTTC. As protein: CASRTPGGIQYF.

This clone was seen more than once but under ten times. The V gene is TRBV9, the J gene TRBJ1-3; D is uncertain. The CDR3 length is 14 residues. Trimming left V 0 bases short and J 0 bases short, with 4 bases between. Per germline, CDR1 SGDLS and CDR2 YYNGEE. Written as DNA, the CDR3 is TGTGCCAGCAGCGTAGAGTCCTCTGGAAACACCATATATTTT. Amino acids: CASSVESSGNTIYF.

J is TRBJ1-2 and V is TRBV14; a possible D gene is TRBD1 (5 bases). The CDR3 sequence is 15 residues long. Germline CDR1 reads SGHDN; CDR2 reads FVKESK. V was cut by 4 bases and J by 3 bases, with 15 bases left in between. The CDR3 DNA reads as TGTGCCAGCAGCCCCCGGGGACGAGGGGACTATGGCTACACCTTC. Translation: CASSPRGRGDYGYTF.

The rearrangement links TRBV4-2 to TRBJ1-2; D remains ambiguous. This CDR3 region has 15 residues. Looked up from germline, CDR1 is LGHNA and CDR2 is YNFKEQ. V was cut by 0 bases and J by 3 bases, with 11 bases left in between. The CDR3 DNA is TGTGCCAGCAGCCAAGAGTGGGCGTCGGACTATGGCTACACCTTC. It encodes CASSQEWASDYGYTF.

The chain has TRBV2 and TRBJ1-2; D perhaps matches TRBD1 (6 bases). This CDR3 contains 14 residues. V was clipped by 5 bases and J by 3 bases, with 13 bases between them. Germline V CDR1 and CDR2: SNHLY, FYNNEI. The CDR3 DNA sequence: TGTGCCAGCAGTCCCCAGGGGAACGACTATGGCTACACCTTC. Amino acid sequence: CASSPQGNDYGYTF.

The J gene is TRBJ1-2, the V gene TRBV4-3; 11 bases match TRBD1. This CDR3 is 16 amino acids long. V dropped 0 bases and J dropped 8; count of bases not matched to a gene: 8. Germline V gene data show CDR1 as LGHNA and CDR2 as YSLEER. CDR3 in DNA: TGCGCCAGCAGCCAAGAAAGGACAGGGGGCCTGGGGGGCTACACCTTC. It is translated as CASSQERTGGLGGYTF.

The chain couples TRBV12-5 to TRBJ2-5, with a possible D match to TRBD1 (6 bases). CDR3 length equals 13 residues. V was shortened by 5 bases and J by 5 bases, with 12 bases between the two germline ends. Per the germline V gene, CDR1 is LGHNT and CDR2 is FRNRAP. CDR3 nucleotide sequence: TGTGCTAGTGGTCAGGACAGAGGCGAGACCCAGTACTTC. Amino acids: CASGQDRGETQYF.

The chain uses TRBV4-2 and TRBJ2-3; D is ambiguous. The V gene lost 1 base and the J gene lost 0 bases, with 8 bases spanning the gap. The CDR3 length is 15 residues. The germline CDR1 and CDR2 sequences are LGHNA and YNFKEQ. The CDR3 region has the DNA TGTGCCAGCAGCCAAGGGCGTACTAGCACAGATACGCAGTATTTT. Translation gives CASSQGRTSTDTQYF.

CDR3 nucleotides: TGCGCCAGCAGCTTAAGGGTTTATGAGCAGTTCTTC. Translating it yields CASSLRVYEQFF. This chain links TRBV5-1 with TRBJ2-1; D is undetermined. Between the trimmed V and J ends, which lost 2 bases and 8 bases, there was a span of 8 bases. The CDR3 is made up of 12 amino acids. From germline, CDR1 is SGHRS and CDR2 YFSETQ.

This sequence joins TRBV29-1 and TRBJ2-7, with D perhaps matching TRBD1 (6 bases). The germline V and J ends were trimmed by 7 bases and 2 bases, with 12 bases remaining between them. CDR3 length equals 12 residues. The V gene's germline CDR1 is SQVTM and CDR2 ANQGSEA. This chain's CDR3 is CSARTAPYEQYF. In DNA, the CDR3 is TGCAGCGCCCGGACAGCCCCCTACGAGCAGTACTTC.

The CDR3 sequence is CASSPGQRFSGNTIYF. The CDR3 DNA reads TGTGCCAGCAGTCCGGGACAGCGATTTTCTGGAAACACCATATATTTT. V gene TRBV3-1 (or the pseudogene TRBV3-2) combines with J gene TRBJ1-3, with 7 nucleotides matching TRBD1. This CDR3 is 16 amino acids long. The V segment lost 6 bases and the J segment 1 base; nucleotides outside the gene matches: 9. Germline V gene lookup returns CDR1 LGHDT and CDR2 YNNKEL (reference sequence).

This chain uses TRBV7-3 with TRBJ2-1; tentatively, D is TRBD1 (6 bases). The germline V and J ends were trimmed by 5 bases and 5 bases, with 10 bases remaining between them. Germline CDR1 is SGHTA and CDR2 is FQGTGA. The length of the CDR3 is 13 residues. Written as DNA, the CDR3 is TGTGCCAGCAGCCACAACAGGGACAATGAGCAGTTCTTC. Protein product: CASSHNRDNEQFF. Together with reference TRBV7-3 and TRBJ2-1, the CDR3 gives the full variable domain: GAGVSQTPSNKVTEKGKYVELRCDPISGHTALYWYRQSLGQGPEFLIYFQGTGAADDSGLPNDRFFAVRPEGSVSTLKIQRTERGDSAVYLCASSHNRDNEQFFGPGTRLTVL.

This chain connects TRBV5-1 to TRBJ2-7; TRBD2 might be the D (6 bases). V dropped 4 bases and J dropped 6 bases, with 23 bases sitting between them. The CDR3 contains 16 residues. CDR1 is SGHRS and CDR2 is YFSETQ in the germline V gene. CDR3 DNA sequence: TGCGCCAGCAGCCCCGGGGCCTTGGGGACTGGAGGCGAGCAGTACTTC. It specifies CASSPGALGTGGEQYF.

The chain carries TRBV6-1 and TRBJ1-6, with a weak D call TRBD1 (6 bases). The CDR3 sequence is 15 residues long. Germline lookup yields CDR1 MNHNS and CDR2 SASEGT. V lost 2 bases and J lost 11, with 16 bases in between. The CDR3 coding sequence is TGTGCCAGCAGTGAAATACAGGGTCTGCGGGCACCCCTCCACTTT. Its translation: CASSEIQGLRAPLHF.

CDR3 sequence (DNA): TGTGCCAGCAGGCCGGGACAGGGGCACCAAGAGACCCAGTACTTC. Amino acids: CASRPGQGHQETQYF. The chain combines TRBV6-5 with TRBJ2-5; 10 bases agree with TRBD1. V was clipped by 6 bases and J by 0 bases; unmatched bases: 4. From germline, CDR1 is MNHEY and CDR2 SVGAGI. The length of the CDR3 is 15 residues.

The chain has TRBV4-1 and TRBJ1-2; possible D gene TRBD1, 6 bases. The CDR3 loop spans 15 amino acids. V lost 3 bases and J lost 7, with 18 bases in between. Germline V CDR1 and CDR2: MGHRA, YSYEKL. The CDR3, as DNA: TGCGCCAGCAGCCAGCTCTCGACAGGCCTTCGTGGCTACACCTTC. It encodes CASSQLSTGLRGYTF.

This clone showed up just once. This chain links TRBV7-8 with TRBJ2-3; D is undetermined. Germline V gene lookup returns CDR1 SGHVS and CDR2 FQNEAQ. V lost 1 base to trimming and J lost 8 bases, with 4 bases between them. The length of the CDR3 is 11 residues. The CDR3 sequence: CASSLVRTQYF. CDR3 DNA: TGTGCCAGCAGCTTAGTCCGTACGCAGTATTTT.

This clone was detected only once. This sequence joins TRBV5-6 and TRBJ2-5, with TRBD1 matching 9 bases. Germline V CDR1 and CDR2: SGHDT, YYEEEE. V dropped 0 bases and J dropped 5; count of bases not matched to a gene: 14. The CDR3 runs to 18 residues. The CDR3 spells CASSLGPLQGAKFETQYF. The CDR3 DNA reads TGTGCCAGCAGCTTGGGCCCTTTACAGGGGGCGAAGTTTGAGACCCAGTACTTC.